This is a list of T cell receptor beta chains from one sample in a study of T-cell memory formation after mild COVID-19. TCRdb reanalysed the 5' RACE reads using MiXCR and keeps one entry per CDR3 protein. The repertoire has approximately 260,000 distinct CDR3 sequences, roughly a sixth of them found once; the top ten carry 20% to 25%. Sequencing was carried out using PBMCs or a T cell subset sorted from them (not recorded which). Source of these receptors: a man aged 18 to 29 who had mild COVID-19 (a few samples of this study predate the infection). Cell type and time point are not known. CDR3s include the opening cysteine and the closing phenylalanine or tryptophan. Not every row has a clone size; where given, it reads once, few, many or a size class.

clone_size	v_call	j_call	cdr3_aa
few	TRBV27	TRBJ2-3	CASSSTGTVTDTQYF
few	TRBV5-1	TRBJ2-5	CASSAGPQETQYF
few	TRBV6-6	TRBJ2-3	CASSNGLAGVTDTQYF
NA	TRBV20-1	TRBJ1-1	CSARAPGHSNTEAFF
few	TRBV7-9	TRBJ1-5	CASSMGHNQPQHF
NA	TRBV4-3	TRBJ2-1	CASSSGLASYNEQFF
many	TRBV2	TRBJ2-2	CASRGQGGTGELFF
many	TRBV5-5	TRBJ1-2	CASNRITNRESGYTF
NA	TRBV5-1	TRBJ2-6	CASSYDLRTTGANVLTF
few	TRBV20-1	TRBJ2-5	CSAVRPGGGETQYF
many	TRBV5-1	TRBJ1-2	CASSLAGGYTF
NA	TRBV19	TRBJ1-4	CASSFTGTGNEKLFF
NA	TRBV30	TRBJ1-1	CAWSVSRGTEAFF
few	TRBV7-2	TRBJ2-5	CASSLWTSGGILETQYF
few	TRBV12-3/TRBV12-4	TRBJ2-5	CASRGQGWGAQYF
once	TRBV7-8	TRBJ1-5	CASSVGGQPQHF
few	TRBV7-6	TRBJ2-5	CASSLARGRGGETQYF
NA	TRBV28	TRBJ1-2	CASSLYPAPGYTF
few	TRBV20-1	TRBJ1-5	CSAGKVGGVHQPQHF
few	TRBV12-5	TRBJ1-6	CAREPKDRAIRALHF
NA	TRBV29-1	TRBJ1-1	CSVAWDTEAFF
many	TRBV12-3/TRBV12-4	TRBJ1-4	CASSPGGEKLFF
NA	TRBV7-6	TRBJ1-2	CASSLLAGTDNNYGYTF
NA	TRBV4-3	TRBJ2-6	CASTPGRISGANVLTF
NA	TRBV12-3/TRBV12-4	TRBJ2-4	CASSYSGQVKNIQYF
NA	TRBV6-4	TRBJ2-1	CASNTASGYNEQFF
NA	TRBV10-1	TRBJ1-5	CATPAPEQGAPASNQPQHF
few	TRBV6-2/TRBV6-3	TRBJ1-5	CASSYGNQPQHF
few	TRBV7-2	TRBJ1-6	CASSLDRGSSPLHF
few	TRBV3-1	TRBJ1-2	CASSQEGFGYTF
NA	TRBV7-2	TRBJ1-3	CASSPLALWAPGGNTIYF
NA	TRBV6-1	TRBJ2-5	CASSEGGKTETQYF
few	TRBV25-1	TRBJ1-6	CASRRTGRDSPLHF
NA	TRBV5-1	TRBJ1-1	CASSWGQITEAFF
few	TRBV11-2	TRBJ1-2	CASKTPGGKDYGYTF
NA	TRBV7-9	TRBJ2-3	CASSLEVRASVLHF
few	TRBV10-3	TRBJ1-6	CAITGDYNSPLHF
few	TRBV7-8	TRBJ1-5	CASSLAPSQPQHF
few	TRBV9	TRBJ2-1	CASSYKGEQFF
few	TRBV7-2	TRBJ1-5	CASSAHRGGDQPQHF
NA	TRBV20-1	TRBJ1-5	CSASPGGSNQPQHF
few	TRBV12-5	TRBJ1-1	CASGSTGTEAFF
many	TRBV10-1	TRBJ2-1	CASSDPGREQFF
few	TRBV2	TRBJ2-5	CASSGGPNQETQYF
NA	TRBV4-3	TRBJ2-2	CASSQFGAGGELFF
few	TRBV5-6	TRBJ2-6	CASIGASGANVLTF
few	TRBV4-1	TRBJ1-1	CASNQGGVGTEAFF
few	TRBV27	TRBJ1-5	CASSDHRYSNQPQHF
NA	TRBV7-9	TRBJ2-3	CASSLLRLAGGTDTQYF
few	TRBV4-3	TRBJ2-5	CASSQGTVSGETQYF
few	TRBV29-1	TRBJ2-3	CSVAETGSTDTQYF